This entry is about one T cell receptor (beta chain). The antigen remains unidentified. This sample stems from a study of cytomegalovirus exposure and HLA in healthy donors. General study findings and limits: The authors listed around 150 TCR beta chains as cytomegalovirus-associated. It was reportedly the case that the classifier diagnosed cytomegalovirus status with high specificity and sensitivity. The study found most TCR sequences rare, yet found some public TCRs in many donors.

CDR3 length: 16 amino acids. Germline V gives CDR1 WSHSY, CDR2 SAAADI. Trimming took off 0 bases at V and 3 bases at J, with 15 bases between the two ends. Separation from the approximately 690-subject first cohort characterized the 120-subject validation cohort, to which the donors belonged. The method was immunoSEQ multiplex PCR; TCRdb's version includes in-frame clones alone and lacks a portion of them. The repertoire holds some 80,000 clones, with about 95% as singletons. Sequencing was done on a sample of PBMCs. This rearrangement joins TRBV10-2 to TRBJ2-7; tentatively, D is TRBD2 (6 bases). The sequence derives from a woman in her late teens or twenties in good health and CMV-seronegative. The CDR3 loop reads CASSESPGLRLYEQYF. For the CDR3, the DNA is TGCGCCAGCAGTGAGTCCCCCGGACTACGCCTCTACGAGCAGTACTTC.